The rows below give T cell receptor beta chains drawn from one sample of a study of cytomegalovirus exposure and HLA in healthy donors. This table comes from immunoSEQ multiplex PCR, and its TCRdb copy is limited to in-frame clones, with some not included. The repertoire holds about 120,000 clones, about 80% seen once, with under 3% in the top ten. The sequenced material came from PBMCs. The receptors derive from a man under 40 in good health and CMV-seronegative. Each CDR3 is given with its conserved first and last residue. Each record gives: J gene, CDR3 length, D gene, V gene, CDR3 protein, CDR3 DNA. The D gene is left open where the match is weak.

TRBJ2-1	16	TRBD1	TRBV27	CASSLSGGQGYNEQFF	TGTGCCAGCAGTTTATCAGGGGGACAGGGTTACAATGAGCAGTTCTTC
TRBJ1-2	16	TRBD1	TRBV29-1	CSVERPGTAINYGYTF	TGCAGCGTCGAACGCCCCGGGACAGCTATTAACTATGGCTACACCTTC
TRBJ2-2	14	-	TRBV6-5	CASSYVAATGELFF	TGTGCCAGCAGTTACGTCGCCGCGACCGGGGAGCTGTTTTTT
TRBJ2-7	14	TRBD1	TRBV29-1	CSVEDQGAGYEQYF	TGCAGCGTTGAAGATCAGGGGGCCGGCTACGAGCAGTACTTC
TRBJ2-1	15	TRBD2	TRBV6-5	CASSLAGPGYNEQFF	TGTGCCAGCAGTTTAGCGGGCCCCGGGTACAATGAGCAGTTCTTC
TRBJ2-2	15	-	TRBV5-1	CASSSQGTNTGELFF	TGCGCCAGCAGCTCCCAGGGTACGAACACCGGGGAGCTGTTTTTT
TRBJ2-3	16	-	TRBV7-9	CASSLVSGAVTDTQYF	TGTGCCAGCAGCTTAGTGTCGGGAGCAGTTACAGATACGCAGTATTTT
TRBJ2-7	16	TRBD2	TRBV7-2	CASISLTSGSLYEQYF	TGTGCCAGCATCTCACTCACTAGCGGGAGTTTGTACGAGCAGTACTTC
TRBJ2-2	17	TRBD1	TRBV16	CASSKNTGGAYTGELFF	TGTGCCAGCAGCAAAAATACAGGGGGCGCGTACACCGGGGAGCTGTTTTTT
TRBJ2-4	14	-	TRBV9	CASSDGEAKNIQYF	TGTGCCAGCAGCGACGGAGAAGCCAAAAACATTCAGTACTTC